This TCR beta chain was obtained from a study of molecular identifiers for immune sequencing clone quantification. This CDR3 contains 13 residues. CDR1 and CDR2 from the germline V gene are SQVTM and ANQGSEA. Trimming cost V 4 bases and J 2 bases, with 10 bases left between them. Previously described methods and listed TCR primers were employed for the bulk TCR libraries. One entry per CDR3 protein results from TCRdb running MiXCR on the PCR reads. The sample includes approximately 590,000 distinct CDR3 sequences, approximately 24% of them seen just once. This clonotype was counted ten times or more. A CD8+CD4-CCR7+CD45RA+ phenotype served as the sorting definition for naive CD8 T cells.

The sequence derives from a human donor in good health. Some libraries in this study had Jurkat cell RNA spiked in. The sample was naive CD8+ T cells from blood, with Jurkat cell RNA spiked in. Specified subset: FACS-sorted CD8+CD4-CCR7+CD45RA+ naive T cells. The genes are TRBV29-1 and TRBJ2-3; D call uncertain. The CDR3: CSVGIRNTDTQYF. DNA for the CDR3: TGCAGCGTTGGAATAAGGAACACAGATACGCAGTATTTT.